The next 22 T cell receptor beta chains were all read from a single sample in a study of T cells in Graves' hyperthyroidism and ophthalmopathy. Regions amplified from RNA transcripts were the TCR beta CDR3 regions. Researchers ran a first-round RT-PCR on the TCR CDR3 using the HTBI primer set. TCRdb processed the multiplex PCR reads anew with MiXCR; each CDR3 protein has one entry. Altogether 350,000 to 400,000 distinct CDR3 sequences are present, more than 11% being singletons, with the ten largest covering 11%. The material sequenced was blood. Source of these receptors: a woman aged 55-70 years with Graves' hyperthyroidism.

This clonotype was detected many times. The chain couples TRBV5-1 to TRBJ2-2; tentatively, D is TRBD2 (6 bases). Germline CDR1 is SGHRS and CDR2 is YFSETQ. Trimming took off 5 bases at V and 4 bases at J, with 15 bases between the two ends. This CDR3 is built from 15 residues. CDR3 residues: CASRDGGLFTGELFF. In DNA form, the CDR3 reads TGCGCCAGCAGGGATGGGGGACTCTTCACCGGGGAGCTGTTTTTT. Based on the CDR3 plus reference TRBV5-1 and TRBJ2-2, the full variable domain is KAGVTQTPRYLIKTRGQQVTLSCSPISGHRSVSWYQQTPGQGLQFLFEYFSETQRNKGNFPGRFSGRQFSNSRSEMNVSTLELGDSALYLCASRDGGLFTGELFFGEGSRLTVL.

This clonotype was seen at least ten times. The chain has TRBV28 and TRBJ2-5; 10 bases are shared with TRBD2. J was trimmed by 1 base and V by 9 bases; bases with no gene match: 8. The length of the CDR3 is 15 residues. The germline CDR1 and CDR2 sequences are MDHEN and SYDVKM. This CDR3 reads CASNSAGGPQETQYF. DNA of the CDR3: TGTGCCAGTAACTCAGCGGGAGGGCCCCAAGAGACCCAGTACTTC.

This clonotype was recorded at least ten times. V gene TRBV12-3 or TRBV12-4 combines with J gene TRBJ2-1; TRBD2 matches 8 bases. The V gene end was trimmed by 7 bases and the J gene end by 12 bases; junction bases not matched to a gene: 17. The CDR3 sequence is 15 residues long. CDR3 amino acids: CASISSAGGLLGQFF. In DNA, the CDR3 is TGTGCCAGCATTTCCTCGGCGGGAGGCCTTCTTGGGCAGTTCTTC.

This clonotype came up many times. The V and J genes are TRBV24-1 and TRBJ1-2; D is unclear. Trimming shortened V by 3 bases and J by 2 bases, and 6 bases separated the two germline ends. Germline values: CDR1 KGHDR, CDR2 SFDVKD. The CDR3 consists of 13 residues. The CDR3 loop is CATSDDGNYGYTF. The CDR3 DNA follows: TGTGCCACCAGTGATGACGGAAACTATGGCTACACCTTC.

At least ten counts were recorded for this clonotype. V gene TRBV15 combines with J gene TRBJ2-1; TRBD2 might be the D (6 bases). The CDR3 runs to 13 residues. V was cut by 3 bases and J by 15 bases, with 18 bases left in between. Per germline, CDR1 LNHNV and CDR2 YYDKDF (reference sequence). This CDR3 reads CATSRRLDESPFF. In nucleotides, the CDR3 is TGTGCCACCAGCAGGAGACTAGACGAATCGCCGTTCTTC.

The J gene is TRBJ2-1, the V gene TRBV19, with 10 nucleotides matching TRBD1. CDR3 length: 16 residues. The germline V gene encodes CDR1 LNHDA and CDR2 SQIVND (reference sequence). Germline trimming cut 3 bases from V and 2 bases from J; bases unmatched to any gene: 4. The CDR3, as DNA: TGTGCCAGTAGTATCGGACAGGGGGTGGCCTACAATGAGCAGTTCTTC. Protein sequence: CASSIGQGVAYNEQFF.

This clonotype was picked up many times. The chain is built from TRBV11-2 and TRBJ2-1; 9 positions agree with TRBD2. This CDR3 spans 15 amino acids. The junction had 4 bases not matched to a gene; V was cut back by 1 base and J by 6 bases. CDR1 is SGHAT and CDR2 is FQNNGV in the germline V gene. This CDR3 is CASSLVILAGNEQFF. In DNA, the CDR3 is TGTGCCAGCAGCTTAGTGATACTAGCGGGCAATGAGCAGTTCTTC.

This clonotype was counted a few times. The chain uses TRBV19 and TRBJ2-5; a weak D match, TRBD2 (6 bases). The CDR3 consists of 15 residues. The germline V and J ends were trimmed by 5 bases and 0 bases, with 13 bases remaining between them. Germline V gene data show CDR1 as LNHDA and CDR2 as SQIVND (reference sequence). CDR3 DNA sequence: TGTGCCAGTAGTCCTGGCGGGACGTACCAAGAGACCCAGTACTTC. This encodes CASSPGGTYQETQYF. The entire variable domain, with the rest obtained from reference TRBV19 and TRBJ2-5, is as follows: DGGITQSPKYLFRKEGQNVTLSCEQNLNHDAMYWYRQDPGQGLRLIYYSQIVNDFQKGDIAEGYSVSREKKESFPLTVTSAQKNPTAFYLCASSPGGTYQETQYFGPGTRLLVL.

This clonotype appeared many times. The CDR3 region has the DNA TGTGCCAGCAGCTTAACCGATTCAGGGCAGTTCTTC. Translating gives CASSLTDSGQFF. This rearrangement joins TRBV7-9 to TRBJ2-1; D is unresolved. The length of the CDR3 is 12 residues. CDR1 is SEHNR, CDR2 FQNEAQ, per germline (reference sequence). Trimming removed 2 bases at V and 12 bases at J, with 11 bases between. The whole variable domain, remainder taken from reference TRBV7-9 and TRBJ2-1, is DTGVSQNPRHKITKRGQNVTFRCDPISEHNRLYWYRQTLGQGPEFLTYFQNEAQLEKSRLLSDRFSAERPKGSFSTLEIQRTEQGDSAMYLCASSLTDSGQFFGPGTRLTVL.

Details on this clonotype: One end of the junction does not line up with germline, which may come from a read error. This chain uses TRBV14 with TRBJ2-7; TRBD2 matches at 10 bases. CDR3 length equals 11 residues. From germline, CDR1 is SGHDN and CDR2 FVKESK. CDR3 protein: CASSHGTSADF. The CDR3 nucleotides are TGTGCCAGCAGCCACGGGACTAGCGCAGACTTC.

A note on this clonotype: A much larger clone differs from this one at a single base, so this may be a read error. The chain carries TRBV29-1 and TRBJ2-1; D gene uncertain. Germline CDR1 reads SQVTM; CDR2 reads ANQGSEA. The CDR3 consists of 14 residues. V lost 4 bases and J lost 4, with 14 bases in between. The CDR3 DNA reads TGCAGCGTTGGGAGACTGACACTGTACAATGAGCAGTTCTTC. It is translated as CSVGRLTLYNEQFF.

This clonotype showed up just a few times. The chain couples TRBV19 to TRBJ1-5, with D tentatively TRBD1 (5 bases). The V and J ends lost 3 bases and 2 bases respectively, with 11 bases between them. The length of the CDR3 is 15 residues. Germline V gene lookup returns CDR1 LNHDA and CDR2 SQIVND (reference sequence). In DNA form, the CDR3 reads TGTGCCAGTAGTATCCCCGGGGGTGGCAATCAGCCCCAGCATTTT. This codes for CASSIPGGGNQPQHF.

About this clonotype: Compared with germline, one end of the junction differs, possibly owing to a read error. The J gene is TRBJ2-7, the V gene TRBV11-2; D possibly matches TRBD1 or TRBD2 (5 bases each). CDR3 length: 14 residues. CDR1 is SGHAT, CDR2 FQNNGV, per germline. The CDR3 DNA follows: TGTGCCAGTAGTCCTCAGGGTGGGGACGACGAGCGGTACTTC. This codes for CASSPQGGDDERYF. The whole variable domain, remainder taken from reference TRBV11-2 and TRBJ2-7, is EAGVAQSPRYKIIEKRQSVAFWCNPISGHATLYWYQQILGQGPKLLIQFQNNGVVDDSQLPKDRFSAERLKGVDSTLKIQPAKLEDSAVYLCASSPQGGDDERYFGPGTRLTVT.

There are many counts of this clonotype. The genes are TRBV28 and TRBJ1-1; unclear D gene. Germline assignment: CDR1 MDHEN and CDR2 SYDVKM. The V gene lost 6 bases and the J gene lost 0 bases, with 8 bases spanning the gap. This CDR3 is built from 13 residues. CDR3 DNA sequence: TGTGCCAGCAGGGAAGCCTTGAACACTGAAGCTTTCTTT. Encoded protein: CASREALNTEAFF.

This clonotype was seen only a few times. This chain links TRBV10-3 with TRBJ2-1; TRBD2 agrees at 7 bases. Germline assignment: CDR1 ENHRY and CDR2 SYGVKD. The V segment lost 6 bases and the J segment 9 bases; nucleotides outside the gene matches: 14. This CDR3 has 15 residues. The CDR3 region is CAIRTMGGGLGEQFF. In DNA, the CDR3 is TGTGCCATCAGGACCATGGGGGGAGGGCTGGGTGAGCAGTTCTTC.

This clonotype occurred many times. The gene calls are TRBV20-1 and TRBJ2-5, with D maybe TRBD2 (6 bases). The germline CDR1 and CDR2 sequences are DFQATT and SNEGSKA (reference sequence). Trimming took off 3 bases at V and 5 bases at J, with 13 bases between the two ends. The CDR3 length is 13 residues. The CDR3 DNA reads TGCAGTGCTAGTCCCATCCGGGGGGAGACCCAGTACTTC. Amino acid sequence: CSASPIRGETQYF.

The V call is TRBV27, the J call TRBJ2-2, with D perhaps matching TRBD1 (6 bases). The germline gives CDR1 MNHEY, CDR2 SMNVEV (reference sequence). V lost 5 bases, J lost 7 bases, and 14 bases lay in between. The CDR3 runs 14 residues. CDR3 protein: CASSTQQGSGELFF. The CDR3 DNA is TGTGCCAGCAGTACTCAACAGGGTAGCGGGGAGCTGTTTTTT.

The sample holds many counts of this clonotype. The rearrangement uses TRBV5-1 and TRBJ2-1, with D unresolved. V was cut by 0 bases and J by 9 bases, with 4 bases left in between. This CDR3 region has 11 residues. In germline, CDR1 is SGHRS, CDR2 YFSETQ. The CDR3 DNA follows: TGCGCCAGCAGCTTGGAAGGTGAGCAGTTCTTC. It is translated as CASSLEGEQFF. The full variable domain, completed using reference TRBV5-1 and TRBJ2-1, is KAGVTQTPRYLIKTRGQQVTLSCSPISGHRSVSWYQQTPGQGLQFLFEYFSETQRNKGNFPGRFSGRQFSNSRSEMNVSTLELGDSALYLCASSLEGEQFFGPGTRLTVL.

This chain links TRBV10-3 with TRBJ2-3, with unresolved D. Per germline, CDR1 ENHRY and CDR2 SYGVKD. The CDR3 has 13 amino acids. Trimming took 5 bases from V and 2 from J, leaving 8 bases between them. The CDR3 nucleotides are TGTGCCATCAGTTTGCGGACCACAGATACGCAGTATTTT. Its protein product is CAISLRTTDTQYF.

This clonotype was observed a handful of times. The chain employs TRBV15 and TRBJ2-5; D is possibly TRBD1 (5 bases). The CDR3 is made up of 15 amino acids. Germline V gives CDR1 LNHNV, CDR2 YYDKDF (reference sequence). Trimming took 4 bases from V and 5 from J, leaving 17 bases between them. DNA for the CDR3: TGTGCCACCAGCATCATCCAGGGTTTTCCGGAGACCCAGTACTTC. Its protein product is CATSIIQGFPETQYF.

Ten or more counts support this clonotype. The chain is built from TRBV12-3 or TRBV12-4 and TRBJ2-1; D might be TRBD1 (5 bases). Trimming left V 7 bases short and J 6 bases short, with 10 bases between. CDR3 size: 12 residues. The CDR3 sequence is CASTPRGNEQFF. The CDR3 nucleotides are TGTGCCAGCACCCCAAGGGGCAATGAGCAGTTCTTC.

This clonotype turned up a few times. The J gene is TRBJ1-5, the V gene TRBV19, with D possibly TRBD1 on 5 matching bases. Trimming left V 2 bases short and J 1 base short, with 15 bases between. CDR3 length equals 17 residues. The germline V gene has CDR1 LNHDA and CDR2 SQIVND (reference sequence). CDR3 loop: CASSIPPPDSSNQPQHF. DNA for the CDR3: TGTGCCAGTAGTATACCCCCGCCCGACAGCAGCAATCAGCCCCAGCATTTT.